Each of the 32 T cell receptor beta chains below was sequenced from the same sample in a study of Graves' ophthalmopathy and Graves' hyperthyroidism. The TCR beta CDR3 regions underwent amplification from RNA transcripts. RT-PCR was first run with HTBI primers, then multiplex PCR in a second round. From the multiplex PCR reads, TCRdb called clonotypes with MiXCR, one entry per CDR3 protein. The sample yields about 380,000 distinct CDR3 sequences, roughly 14% seen once. The sequenced sample was peripheral blood. The receptors originated from a young woman with stable Graves' hyperthyroidism.

The sample holds many counts of this clonotype. The chain employs TRBV2 and TRBJ1-2; D gene ambiguous. V was clipped by 1 base and J by 6 bases, with 9 bases between them. The CDR3 extends over 13 amino acids. Germline V gene data show CDR1 as SNHLY and CDR2 as FYNNEI. The CDR3 sequence is CASSEGLLDGYTF. CDR3 sequence (DNA): TGTGCCAGCAGTGAAGGACTCCTTGATGGCTACACCTTC.

The sample holds many counts of this clonotype. V gene TRBV27 combines with J gene TRBJ1-4, with a tentative D call TRBD1 (6 bases). Germline V gives CDR1 MNHEY, CDR2 SMNVEV (reference sequence). The CDR3 length is 11 residues. V was cut by 6 bases and J by 11 bases, with 10 bases left in between. CDR3 nucleotide sequence: TGTGCCAGCAGAACAGGGATGAAACTGTTTTTT. Its translation: CASRTGMKLFF.

This clonotype has more than one count but fewer than ten. The chain employs TRBV11-1 and TRBJ1-1; D unresolved. Germline V gene sequence: CDR1 SGHAT, CDR2 FQDESV (reference sequence). CDR3 size: 15 residues. V was trimmed by 0 bases and J by 1 base, leaving 9 bases between them. Written as DNA, the CDR3 is TGTGCCAGCAGCTTAGCGGTAGAGCCGAACACTGAAGCTTTCTTT. This codes for CASSLAVEPNTEAFF.

Only a few counts were recorded for this clonotype. CDR3 residues: CASSILQGATNYGYTF. In DNA form, the CDR3 reads TGTGCCAGTAGTATCCTACAGGGGGCCACCAACTATGGCTACACCTTC. The gene calls are TRBV19 and TRBJ1-2, with TRBD1 matching over 9 bases. V lost 3 bases, J lost 2 bases, and 7 bases stayed unmatched. In germline, CDR1 is LNHDA, CDR2 SQIVND (reference sequence). This CDR3 spans 16 amino acids. Full variable domain (rest looked up from reference TRBV19 and TRBJ1-2): DGGITQSPKYLFRKEGQNVTLSCEQNLNHDAMYWYRQDPGQGLRLIYYSQIVNDFQKGDIAEGYSVSREKKESFPLTVTSAQKNPTAFYLCASSILQGATNYGYTFGSGTRLTVV.

There are many counts of this clonotype. The gene calls are TRBV5-6 and TRBJ1-5; 8 bases agree with TRBD1. This CDR3 comprises 16 residues. V shed 4 bases, J shed 5 bases, and the junction held 11 bases outside the gene matches. Germline V gene data show CDR1 as SGHDT and CDR2 as YYEEEE. The CDR3 sequence: CASSGGRQGRDQPQHF. CDR3 DNA sequence: TGTGCCAGCAGCGGGGGAAGACAGGGGAGGGATCAGCCCCAGCATTTT.

There are many counts of this clonotype. This chain uses TRBV12-3 or TRBV12-4 with TRBJ2-7, with D maybe TRBD1 (6 bases). The CDR3 sequence is 14 residues long. Trimming left V 5 bases short and J 1 base short, with 12 bases between. DNA of the CDR3: TGTGCCAGCAGTCAACAGGGAATGTCCTACGAGCAGTACTTC. Translated: CASSQQGMSYEQYF.

The table lists this clonotype with many counts. The V gene is TRBV20-1, the J gene TRBJ1-2, with D perhaps TRBD1 (5 bases). Germline CDR1 is DFQATT and CDR2 is SNEGSKA (reference sequence). The V and J ends lost 0 bases and 3 bases respectively, with 14 bases between them. This CDR3 has 15 residues. The chain's CDR3 is CSARDWAGKDYGYTF. CDR3 bases: TGCAGTGCTAGAGATTGGGCAGGGAAGGACTATGGCTACACCTTC.

With regard to this clonotype: Given a much more abundant clone one base away, this may be a read error. The chain recombines TRBV19 with TRBJ2-2; 7 bases map to TRBD2. The V gene's germline CDR1 is LNHDA and CDR2 SQIVND (reference sequence). CDR3 length: 14 amino acids. The junction had 9 bases not matched to a gene; V was cut back by 7 bases and J by 7 bases. The DNA for the CDR3 is TGTGCCAGTAAATCTGGCGGGGGTATCGGGGAGCTGTTTTTT. This gives the protein CASKSGGGIGELFF.

This clonotype was recorded many times. The V call is TRBV2, the J call TRBJ2-7; 12 bases line up with TRBD1. CDR3 length equals 14 residues. Unmatched junction bases numbered 7, after V lost 6 bases and J lost 7 bases. Germline V gene data show CDR1 as SNHLY and CDR2 as FYNNEI. The CDR3, as DNA: TGTGCCAGCAGATTGGGACAGGGGGCAAGAGAGCAGTACTTC. This codes for CASRLGQGAREQYF.

This clonotype was seen many times. The chain combines TRBV5-1 with TRBJ1-2; TRBD1 matches 7 bases. Germline V gene data show CDR1 as SGHRS and CDR2 as YFSETQ. The CDR3 is 14 amino acids. V was clipped by 4 bases and J by 3 bases; unmatched bases: 6. The CDR3 protein is CASSPGQAHYGYTF. CDR3 bases: TGCGCCAGCAGCCCAGGACAGGCGCACTATGGCTACACCTTC.

This clonotype was seen many times. The chain recombines TRBV19 with TRBJ2-7, with D perhaps TRBD1 or TRBD2 (5 bases each). Germline V gene sequence: CDR1 LNHDA, CDR2 SQIVND (reference sequence). This CDR3 contains 17 residues. V was trimmed by 0 bases and J by 3 bases, leaving 18 bases between them. The CDR3 DNA follows: TGTGCCAGTAGTATAGATGCTAGCCGGGACGGGATCTACGAGCAGTACTTC. Its translation is CASSIDASRDGIYEQYF.

This clonotype was observed many times. The rearrangement uses TRBV7-3 and TRBJ1-6, with unresolved D. V was trimmed by 4 bases and J by 16 bases, leaving 20 bases between them. From germline, CDR1 is SGHTA and CDR2 FQGTGA. CDR3 length equals 14 residues. The CDR3 DNA reads TGTGCCAGCAGCTCACCCCCGACGGACCCAGCACTCCACTTT. Encoded protein: CASSSPPTDPALHF.

This chain connects TRBV4-1 to TRBJ2-5; maybe TRBD2 (6 bases). From germline, CDR1 is MGHRA and CDR2 YSYEKL. Trimming took 7 bases from V and 2 from J, leaving 14 bases between them. CDR3 size: 14 residues. The CDR3 loop reads CASKEGPLQETQYF. CDR3 in DNA: TGCGCCAGCAAGGAGGGCCCCTTACAAGAGACCCAGTACTTC.

This clonotype was recorded at least ten times. The chain employs TRBV20-1 and TRBJ1-6, with 8 bases identical to TRBD1. Trimming at V came to 4 bases and at J to 5 bases, leaving 7 bases not matched to a gene. The CDR3 covers 15 residues. The germline V gene has CDR1 DFQATT and CDR2 SNEGSKA (reference sequence). CDR3 protein: CSATGGAHHNSPLHF. The CDR3 bases are TGCAGTGCTACAGGGGGCGCACACCATAATTCACCCCTCCACTTT.

This clonotype was recorded at least ten times. The DNA for the CDR3 is TGTGCTAGTGGTTTGGACGACAGGGGAGGGTATGGCTACACCTTC. Protein product: CASGLDDRGGYGYTF. The V gene is TRBV12-5, the J gene TRBJ1-2; 8 nucleotides align to TRBD1. The germline CDR1 and CDR2 sequences are LGHNT and FRNRAP. The CDR3 sequence is 15 residues long. The junction had 6 bases not matched to a gene; V was cut back by 1 base and J by 5 bases.

Of note for this clonotype: No conserved phenylalanine or tryptophan is present at the end of the CDR3, so a read error is the likely explanation. V gene TRBV7-8 combines with J gene TRBJ2-7; D remains unclear. The V end was cut by 0 bases, the J end by 4 bases, with 4 bases between. The CDR3 is 12 amino acids. Per germline, CDR1 SGHVS and CDR2 FQNEAQ. The DNA of the CDR3 is TGTGCCAGCAGCTTAGCGTGGTACGAGCAGTACCTC. Its protein is CASSLAWYEQYL.

The chain uses TRBV6-2 or TRBV6-3 and TRBJ1-6; D is ambiguous. Trimming left V 2 bases short and J 10 bases short, with 9 bases between. Per the germline V gene, CDR1 is MNHEY and CDR2 is SVGEGT. The CDR3 runs to 13 residues. CDR3 amino acids: CASSYGRESPLHF. The CDR3 bases are TGTGCCAGCAGTTACGGGAGGGAGTCACCCCTCCACTTT.

This clonotype was detected ten times or more. The V and J genes are TRBV29-1 and TRBJ2-5, with TRBD1 identical over 9 bases. Per germline, CDR1 SQVTM and CDR2 ANQGSEA. The CDR3 is 15 amino acids. V lost 7 bases and J lost 2; bases outside the gene matches: 11. CDR3 coding DNA: TGCAGCGCCCTCCTGGCGGGACAGGGTCAAGAGACCCAGTACTTC. The encoded protein is CSALLAGQGQETQYF.

This clonotype was seen only a few times. CDR3 sequence reads: CASSQDGRGWYGYTF. CDR3 nucleotide sequence: TGTGCCAGCAGCCAAGATGGGAGGGGATGGTATGGCTACACCTTC. This chain connects TRBV3-1 to TRBJ1-2, with a tentative D call TRBD1 (5 bases). The V and J ends lost 0 bases and 5 bases respectively, with 13 bases between them. Germline CDR1 is LGHDT and CDR2 is YNNKEL (reference sequence). This CDR3 contains 15 residues. Supplemented by reference TRBV3-1 and TRBJ1-2, the full variable domain reads DTAVSQTPKYLVTQMGNDKSIKCEQNLGHDTMYWYKQDSKKFLKIMFSYNNKELIINETVPNRFSPKSPDKAHLNLHINSLELGDSAVYFCASSQDGRGWYGYTFGSGTRLTVV.

This clonotype has at least ten counts. The chain has TRBV12-3 or TRBV12-4 and TRBJ1-3; weak D call: TRBD1 (6 bases). The CDR3 totals 14 residues. The V end was cut by 6 bases, the J end by 1 base, with 10 bases between. The CDR3 region has the DNA TGTGCCAGCAGCACAGGGTGGTCTGGAAACACCATATATTTT. It codes for CASSTGWSGNTIYF.

This clonotype was detected only a few times. The V and J genes are TRBV12-3 or TRBV12-4 and TRBJ2-7; 8 bases line up with TRBD2. This CDR3 region has 15 residues. J was trimmed by 2 bases and V by 5 bases; bases with no gene match: 8. CDR3 in amino acids: CASSPTSAGPYEQYF. The CDR3 coding sequence is TGTGCCAGCAGTCCGACTAGCGCCGGACCCTACGAGCAGTACTTC.

This clonotype was observed many times. The chain uses TRBV7-9 and TRBJ2-7, with a possible D match to TRBD1 (6 bases). V dropped 5 bases and J dropped 2 bases, with 10 bases sitting between them. The CDR3 runs to 13 residues. Germline CDR1 is SEHNR and CDR2 is FQNEAQ (reference sequence). CDR3 loop: CASSIWTAYEQYF. Here the CDR3 DNA reads TGTGCCAGCAGCATCTGGACAGCCTACGAGCAGTACTTC.

This clonotype appeared many times. The DNA for the CDR3 is TGTGCCAGCAGTTACCGACAGGGGGTAACCTACGAGCAGTACTTC. Protein product: CASSYRQGVTYEQYF. J is TRBJ2-7 and V is TRBV6-2 or TRBV6-3; 9 positions match TRBD1. V was clipped by 2 bases and J by 2 bases; unmatched bases: 4. The CDR3 covers 15 residues. CDR1 MNHEY and CDR2 SVGEGT come from the germline V gene.

This clonotype has a handful of counts. The chain employs TRBV12-3 or TRBV12-4 and TRBJ1-2; the D gene is possibly TRBD1 (6 bases). V dropped 6 bases and J dropped 5 bases, with 19 bases sitting between them. The CDR3 is 15 residues long. Here the CDR3 DNA reads TGTGCCAGCAGGGACTGGGGGGGGCGCGGGTATGGCTACACCTTC. Translated, it gives CASRDWGGRGYGYTF.

The V gene is TRBV7-2, the J gene TRBJ2-4; D tentatively reads TRBD1 or TRBD2 (5 bases each). CDR1 is SGHTA and CDR2 is FQGNSA in the germline V gene. The V gene lost 5 bases and the J gene lost 7 bases, with 15 bases spanning the gap. The CDR3 runs 14 residues. The DNA of the CDR3 is TGTGCCAGCAGCGAACCAGACCGGGGCAACATTCAGTACTTC. Translated, it gives CASSEPDRGNIQYF.

This clonotype was detected ten times or more. This chain uses TRBV7-8 with TRBJ2-5, with D tentatively TRBD1 or TRBD2 (7 bases each). The CDR3 is 15 amino acids. Trimming pared 4 bases from V and 4 bases from J, leaving 16 bases between. CDR1 is SGHVS and CDR2 is FQNEAQ in the germline V gene. CDR3 amino acids: CASSSRGGLGETQYF. CDR3 DNA sequence: TGTGCCAGCAGCTCCAGGGGGGGACTTGGAGAGACCCAGTACTTC.

V is TRBV2 and J is TRBJ2-7, with D hard to call. There are 14 residues in the CDR3. Germline CDR1 is SNHLY and CDR2 is FYNNEI. Trimming left V 3 bases short and J 5 bases short, with 14 bases between. This chain's CDR3 is CASSDTLFAHEQYF. The CDR3 nucleotides read TGTGCCAGCAGTGACACCCTTTTCGCCCACGAGCAGTACTTC.

Ten or more counts support this clonotype. The V call is TRBV6-1, the J call TRBJ2-7, with D perhaps matching TRBD1 (6 bases). The CDR3 runs to 13 residues. Germline V gene data show CDR1 as MNHNS and CDR2 as SASEGT. V lost 6 bases to trimming and J lost 3 bases, with 12 bases between them. CDR3 loop: CASSATGIYEQYF. CDR3 sequence (DNA): TGTGCCAGCAGCGCTACAGGGATCTACGAGCAGTACTTC.

The chain uses TRBV6-1 and TRBJ1-1; D not certain. The CDR3 has 14 amino acids. CDR1 is MNHNS, CDR2 SASEGT, per germline. The V gene lost 1 base and the J gene lost 6 bases, with 12 bases spanning the gap. The CDR3 region has the DNA TGTGCCAGCAGTGAAGGGACTCTTCGTTCTGAAGCTTTCTTT. Amino acids: CASSEGTLRSEAFF.

In its sample, this clonotype was seen many times. The rearrangement uses TRBV24-1 and TRBJ1-2; D uncertain. The ends were cut back, 3 bases at V and 3 bases at J, with 7 bases in the middle. The germline V gene has CDR1 KGHDR and CDR2 SFDVKD. The CDR3 totals 13 residues. The CDR3 is CATSDGGYYGYTF. The CDR3 bases are TGTGCCACCAGTGATGGCGGCTACTATGGCTACACCTTC.

In this sample, this clonotype turned up many times. V usage is TRBV15 and J usage is TRBJ2-5; TRBD2 matches 9 bases. The CDR3 covers 17 residues. Losses at the gene ends were 0 bases for V and 5 bases for J; bases not matched to a gene: 10. CDR1 is LNHNV, CDR2 YYDKDF, per germline (reference sequence). This chain's CDR3 is CATSRDPAGGLLETQYF. DNA for the CDR3: TGTGCCACCAGCAGAGATCCTGCGGGGGGGCTTTTGGAGACCCAGTACTTC.

J is TRBJ1-2 and V is TRBV6-4, with D hard to call. Per germline, CDR1 MRHNA and CDR2 SNTAGT. The CDR3 spans 14 residues. V was clipped by 6 bases and J by 4 bases, with 15 bases between them. The chain's CDR3 is CASSPSGGGYGYTF. For the CDR3, the DNA is TGTGCCAGCAGCCCTTCCGGAGGAGGCTATGGCTACACCTTC.